The 28 T cell receptor beta chains listed next were all sequenced from one sample in a study of blood T cell repertoires in COVID-19. Generated by immunoSEQ multiplex PCR, the TCRdb table keeps only in-frame clones and is missing some. The top ten hold roughly 7.9% of the sample, which has 25,000 to 35,000 clones, approximately 86% seen once. Sequencing used peripheral blood. The source is a man in his 60s with COVID-19, enrolled during active disease.

This chain joins TRBV6-5 and TRBJ1-1; possibly TRBD1 for D (5 bases). Germline V CDR1 and CDR2: MNHEY, SVGAGI. The CDR3 has 14 amino acids. Trimming removed 7 bases from V and 0 bases from J, with 12 bases in between. Here the CDR3 reads CASIRYRMNTEAFF. CDR3 coding DNA: TGTGCCAGCATCCGATACAGGATGAACACTGAAGCTTTCTTT.

This chain uses TRBV18 with TRBJ1-2; TRBD1 might be the D (5 bases). The length of the CDR3 is 14 residues. The V gene's germline CDR1 is KGHSH and CDR2 LQKENI. V lost 2 bases, J lost 5 bases, and 12 bases lay in between. CDR3 DNA sequence: TGTGCCAGCTCACCAGGCAGGGATTTGTATGGCTACACCTTC. This translates into CASSPGRDLYGYTF.

This clone has a handful of counts. This chain links TRBV2 with TRBJ2-3; tentatively, D is TRBD2 (5 bases). This CDR3 region has 14 residues. V lost 7 bases to trimming and J lost 8 bases, with 19 bases between them. CDR1 is SNHLY, CDR2 FYNNEI, per germline. CDR3 coding DNA: TGTGCCAGCACCCCGACCACGCCTCGGGGTACGCAGTATTTT. This encodes CASTPTTPRGTQYF.

The chain recombines TRBV19 with TRBJ1-5, with 9 positions matching TRBD1. The CDR3 is made up of 16 amino acids. Germline values: CDR1 LNHDA, CDR2 SQIVND (reference sequence). Trimming removed 3 bases from V and 6 bases from J; junction bases left unmatched: 9. CDR3 bases: TGTGCCAGTAGTATGGGGACAGGGCGGTACAGTCAGCCCCAGCATTTT. This encodes CASSMGTGRYSQPQHF.

The gene calls are TRBV4-3 and TRBJ1-4; no clear D gene. Germline CDR1 is LGHNA and CDR2 is YSLEER. The CDR3 length is 15 residues. Trimming pared 0 bases from V and 7 bases from J, leaving 12 bases between. This CDR3 is CASSQDGEGSEKLFF. The DNA for the CDR3 is TGCGCCAGCAGCCAAGATGGGGAGGGTAGTGAAAAACTGTTTTTT.

The chain recombines TRBV28 with TRBJ2-2, with a possible D match to TRBD1 (7 bases). Germline assignment: CDR1 MDHEN and CDR2 SYDVKM. V was trimmed by 6 bases and J by 2 bases, leaving 19 bases between them. The CDR3 is 17 residues long. The CDR3 region is CASSPGRRGPNTGELFF. The CDR3 DNA follows: TGTGCCAGCAGCCCCGGTAGGAGGGGGCCCAACACCGGGGAGCTGTTTTTT.

Comments on this clone: One end of the junction fails to match germline, which may point to a read error. This chain links TRBV7-8 with TRBJ1-6, with TRBD1 as a possible D gene (5 bases). The germline gives CDR1 SGHVS, CDR2 FQNEAQ. CDR3 length equals 17 residues. The CDR3 loop is CASTLTSGGLTDSPLHF. In nucleotides, the CDR3 is TGTGCCAGCACCTTAACGTCGGGGGGACTTACCGACTCACCCCTCCACTTT.

This clone appeared once. This chain joins TRBV5-1 and TRBJ1-1; 7 nucleotides line up with TRBD1. V was pared by 6 bases and J by 5 bases, with 10 bases of the junction left unmatched. Per germline, CDR1 SGHRS and CDR2 YFSETQ. The CDR3 spans 14 residues. The CDR3 region has the DNA TGCGCCAGCACCGAGACAGGGTCGAGGACTGAAGCTTTCTTT. It is translated as CASTETGSRTEAFF.

J is TRBJ2-3 and V is TRBV14; 9 bases map to TRBD2. V dropped 2 bases and J dropped 2; count of bases not matched to a gene: 2. This CDR3 contains 15 residues. Germline V gene data show CDR1 as SGHDN and CDR2 as FVKESK. Here the CDR3 DNA reads TGTGCCAGCAGCCAACTAGCGGGACTCACAGATACGCAGTATTTT. It codes for CASSQLAGLTDTQYF. The whole variable domain, filled in from reference TRBV14 and TRBJ2-3, reads EAGVTQFPSHSVIEKGQTVTLRCDPISGHDNLYWYRRVMGKEIKFLLHFVKESKQDESGMPNNRFLAERTGGTYSTLKVQPAELEDSGVYFCASSQLAGLTDTQYFGPGTRLTVL.

This chain connects TRBV7-6 to TRBJ1-6, with 7 bases matching TRBD1. The V and J ends lost 5 bases and 2 bases, in that order; junction bases with no gene match: 3. The CDR3 sequence is 15 residues long. Germline V gene lookup returns CDR1 SGHVS and CDR2 FNYEAQ. CDR3: CASSVDRAYNSPLHF. CDR3 nucleotide sequence: TGTGCCAGCAGCGTCGACAGGGCCTATAATTCACCCCTCCACTTT.

Written as DNA, the CDR3 is TGTGCCAGCAGCTTAGAAGCTAGCGGAATATGGGCGGATACGCAGTATTTT. This translates into CASSLEASGIWADTQYF. V is TRBV7-8 and J is TRBJ2-3, with 7 bases aligning to TRBD2. The length of the CDR3 is 17 residues. Trimming cost V 1 base and J 6 bases; bases outside gene matches: 13. Germline values: CDR1 SGHVS, CDR2 FQNEAQ.

The chain links TRBV7-2 to TRBJ1-2; possibly TRBD1 for D (6 bases). The CDR3 has 16 residues. From germline, CDR1 is SGHTA and CDR2 FQGNSA. Trimming took 5 bases from V and 7 from J, leaving 23 bases between them. Here the CDR3 DNA reads TGTGCCAGCAGCCTGGGGACAATAGGATTGCTTGGTGGCTACACCTTC. Its protein is CASSLGTIGLLGGYTF.

The chain recombines TRBV28 with TRBJ2-2; 8 bases line up with TRBD1. J was trimmed by 4 bases and V by 6 bases; bases with no gene match: 4. Looked up from germline, CDR1 is MDHEN and CDR2 is SYDVKM. The CDR3 contains 14 residues. For the CDR3, the DNA is TGTGCCAGCAGGGGGGGACAGGCCACCGGGGAGCTGTTTTTT. It is translated as CASRGGQATGELFF.

The V call is TRBV24-1, the J call TRBJ2-5; TRBD2 matches 9 bases. Germline CDR1 KGHDR, CDR2 SFDVKD. With V trimmed by 2 bases and J by 5 bases, 11 bases remained unmatched. The CDR3 extends over 17 amino acids. The CDR3 nucleotides are TGTGCCACCAGTGATTCGGGGTATAGCGGGAGTTGGGAGACCCAGTACTTC. It encodes CATSDSGYSGSWETQYF.

DNA of the CDR3: TGTGCCAGCAGCGCTCACAGGGACATGGACTATGGCTACACCTTC. This translates into CASSAHRDMDYGYTF. The chain recombines TRBV9 with TRBJ1-2; tentative D call: TRBD1 (6 bases). V was clipped by 3 bases and J by 3 bases, with 15 bases between them. The CDR3 contains 15 residues. The V gene's germline CDR1 is SGDLS and CDR2 YYNGEE. The full variable domain, completed using reference TRBV9 and TRBJ1-2, is DSGVTQTPKHLITATGQRVTLRCSPRSGDLSVYWYQQSLDQGLQFLIQYYNGEERAKGNILERFSAQQFPDLHSELNLSSLELGDSALYFCASSAHRDMDYGYTFGSGTRLTVV.

The chain is built from TRBV5-4 and TRBJ1-2, with D unclear. From germline, CDR1 is SGHNT and CDR2 YYREEE (reference sequence). This CDR3 has 16 amino acids. Trimming removed 3 bases at V and 4 bases at J, with 19 bases between. CDR3 amino acids: CASSSSPPQRVYGYTF. The CDR3 nucleotides are TGTGCCAGCAGCTCTTCTCCACCACAGAGAGTCTATGGCTACACCTTC.

The V call is TRBV5-6, the J call TRBJ2-7; D is perhaps TRBD2 (5 bases). The CDR3 runs 17 residues. CDR1 SGHDT and CDR2 YYEEEE come from the germline V gene. Trimming cost V 0 bases and J 0 bases, with 16 bases left between them. The CDR3 region is CASSLARLAVDSYEQYF. For the CDR3, the DNA is TGTGCCAGCAGCTTGGCCCGTCTAGCAGTCGACTCCTACGAGCAGTACTTC.

The chain uses TRBV27 and TRBJ1-5, with a weak D call TRBD1 (6 bases). CDR3 length equals 14 residues. Germline V gene data show CDR1 as MNHEY and CDR2 as SMNVEV (reference sequence). The V and J ends lost 6 bases and 2 bases respectively, with 11 bases between them. CDR3 DNA: TGTGCCAGCAGCCTACGGACAGGCAATCAGCCCCAGCATTTT. As protein: CASSLRTGNQPQHF.

The V gene is TRBV27, the J gene TRBJ1-2, with D maybe TRBD1 (5 bases). The CDR3 loop spans 14 amino acids. Trimming shortened V by 3 bases and J by 2 bases, and 10 bases separated the two germline ends. The germline V gene has CDR1 MNHEY and CDR2 SMNVEV (reference sequence). Written as DNA, the CDR3 is TGTGCCAGCAGTTTCGGGGGGATCAACTATGGCTACACCTTC. This gives the protein CASSFGGINYGYTF.

This chain links TRBV5-1 with TRBJ1-6; D not resolved. The V gene's germline CDR1 is SGHRS and CDR2 YFSETQ. Trimming removed 0 bases at V and 5 bases at J, with 12 bases between. This CDR3 is built from 16 residues. CDR3 protein: CASSLAPTENNSPLHF. In DNA, the CDR3 is TGCGCCAGCAGCTTGGCTCCGACTGAGAATAATTCACCCCTCCACTTT. The full variable domain, completed using reference TRBV5-1 and TRBJ1-6, is KAGVTQTPRYLIKTRGQQVTLSCSPISGHRSVSWYQQTPGQGLQFLFEYFSETQRNKGNFPGRFSGRQFSNSRSEMNVSTLELGDSALYLCASSLAPTENNSPLHFGNGTRLTVT.

The rearrangement links TRBV10-3 to TRBJ2-5, with 13 bases lining up with TRBD2. Germline CDR1 and CDR2: ENHRY and SYGVKD. V lost 6 bases to trimming and J lost 3 bases; unmatched junction nucleotides: 1. This CDR3 has 14 amino acids. The CDR3 bases are TGTGCCATCAGCGGGACTAGCGGGGAAGAGACCCAGTACTTC. As protein: CAISGTSGEETQYF.

The chain combines TRBV9 with TRBJ1-4; 9 nucleotides agree with TRBD1. Germline values: CDR1 SGDLS, CDR2 YYNGEE. V dropped 0 bases and J dropped 3; count of bases not matched to a gene: 9. The CDR3 spans 18 residues. The CDR3 here is CASSVAPGQGGANEKLFF. For the CDR3, the DNA is TGTGCCAGCAGCGTAGCTCCGGGACAGGGAGGAGCTAATGAAAAACTGTTTTTT.

J is TRBJ2-7 and V is TRBV5-6, with D maybe TRBD1 (6 bases). Trimming took 2 bases from V and 8 from J, leaving 17 bases between them. CDR1 and CDR2 from the germline V gene are SGHDT and YYEEEE. The CDR3 is 14 residues long. The CDR3, as DNA: TGTGCCAGCAGCTTTGTGGCAGGGGTACAAAAGCAGTACTTC. This sequence encodes CASSFVAGVQKQYF.

CDR3 sequence reads: CASSDRAGANVLTF. CDR3 bases: TGTGCCAGCAGTGACAGGGCTGGGGCCAACGTCCTGACTTTC. V usage is TRBV2 and J usage is TRBJ2-6; tentative D call: TRBD1 (5 bases). The CDR3 totals 14 residues. Trimming left V 3 bases short and J 2 bases short, with 5 bases between. The germline CDR1 and CDR2 sequences are SNHLY and FYNNEI.

The chain joins TRBV10-2 to TRBJ2-1, with 10 bases fitting TRBD2. J was trimmed by 0 bases and V by 6 bases; bases with no gene match: 8. This CDR3 comprises 17 residues. Germline V gene lookup returns CDR1 WSHSY and CDR2 SAAADI. The CDR3 DNA sequence: TGCGCCAGCAGATCGAAGACTAGCGGGCCCTCCTACAATGAGCAGTTCTTC. This codes for CASRSKTSGPSYNEQFF.

The rearrangement links TRBV10-1 to TRBJ2-1, with 12 bases matching TRBD2. CDR3 length: 16 residues. The junction had 7 bases not matched to a gene; V was cut back by 8 bases and J by 2 bases. CDR1 and CDR2 from the germline V gene are WNHNN and SYGVQD (reference sequence). The CDR3: CASSKTSGRTYNEQFF. As DNA, the CDR3 is TGCGCCAGCTCCAAGACTAGCGGGAGAACCTACAATGAGCAGTTCTTC.

The chain employs TRBV7-9 and TRBJ2-7; TRBD2 agrees at 7 bases. The germline V gene has CDR1 SEHNR and CDR2 FQNEAQ (reference sequence). The CDR3 consists of 15 residues. Trimming took 5 bases from V and 3 from J; bases not matched to a gene: 10. The CDR3 is CASSLERDSFYEQYF. The CDR3 DNA reads as TGTGCCAGCAGCCTAGAGCGGGACTCGTTCTACGAGCAGTACTTC.

V and J are TRBV30 and TRBJ1-2; D is unclear. The V end lost 2 bases, the J end lost 6 bases, and 13 bases lay between the germline ends. Per germline, CDR1 GTSNPN and CDR2 SVGIG (reference sequence). This CDR3 contains 13 residues. This CDR3 reads CAWSRWSRDGYTF. CDR3 nucleotide sequence: TGTGCCTGGAGTCGATGGTCCCGGGATGGCTACACCTTC. The whole variable domain, filled in from reference TRBV30 and TRBJ1-2, reads SQTIHQWPATLVQPVGSPLSLECTVEGTSNPNLYWYRQAAGRGLQLLFYSVGIGQISSEVPQNLSASRPQDRQFILSSKKLLLSDSGFYLCAWSRWSRDGYTFGSGTRLTVV.